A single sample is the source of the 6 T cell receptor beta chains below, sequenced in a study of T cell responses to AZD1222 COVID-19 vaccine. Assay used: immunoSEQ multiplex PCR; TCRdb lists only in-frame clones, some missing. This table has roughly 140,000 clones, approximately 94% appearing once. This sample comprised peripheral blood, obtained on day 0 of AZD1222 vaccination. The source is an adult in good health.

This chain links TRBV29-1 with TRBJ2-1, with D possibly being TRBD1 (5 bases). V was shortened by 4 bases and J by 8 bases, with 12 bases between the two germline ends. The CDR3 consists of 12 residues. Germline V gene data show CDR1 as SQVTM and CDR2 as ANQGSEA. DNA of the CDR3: TGCAGCGTTGCGCAGGGATTGGATGAGCAGTTCTTC. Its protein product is CSVAQGLDEQFF.

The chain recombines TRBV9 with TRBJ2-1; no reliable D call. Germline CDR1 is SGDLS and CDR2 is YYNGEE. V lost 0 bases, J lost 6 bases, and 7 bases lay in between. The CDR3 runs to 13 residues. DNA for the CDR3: TGTGCCAGCAGCGTAGGCCCGGTCAATGAGCAGTTCTTC. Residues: CASSVGPVNEQFF.

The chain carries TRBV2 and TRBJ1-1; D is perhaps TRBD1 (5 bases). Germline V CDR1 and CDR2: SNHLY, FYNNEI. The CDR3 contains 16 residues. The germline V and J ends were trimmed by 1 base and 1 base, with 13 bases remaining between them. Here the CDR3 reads CASSEDRMGGNTEAFF. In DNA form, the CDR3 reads TGTGCCAGCAGTGAAGACAGGATGGGGGGGAACACTGAAGCTTTCTTT.

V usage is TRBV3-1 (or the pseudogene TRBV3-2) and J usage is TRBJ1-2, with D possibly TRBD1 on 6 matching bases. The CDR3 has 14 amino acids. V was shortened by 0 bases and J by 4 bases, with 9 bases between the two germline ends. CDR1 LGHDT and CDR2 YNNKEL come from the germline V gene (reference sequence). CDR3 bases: TGTGCCAGCAGCCAAGAAGAGGGGGGCTATGGCTACACCTTC. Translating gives CASSQEEGGYGYTF.

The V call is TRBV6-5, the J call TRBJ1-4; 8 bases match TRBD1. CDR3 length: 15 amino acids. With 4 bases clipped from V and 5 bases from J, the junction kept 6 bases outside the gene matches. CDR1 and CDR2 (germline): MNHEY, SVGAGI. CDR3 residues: CASSSTGEVNEKLFF. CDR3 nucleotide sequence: TGTGCCAGCAGTTCGACAGGGGAGGTCAATGAAAAACTGTTTTTT.

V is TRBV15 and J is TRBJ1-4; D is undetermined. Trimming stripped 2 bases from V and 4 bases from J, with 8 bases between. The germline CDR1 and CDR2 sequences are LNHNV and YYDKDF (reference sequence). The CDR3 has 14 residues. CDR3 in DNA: TGTGCCACCAGCAGACCACACCGTAATGAAAAACTGTTTTTT. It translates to CATSRPHRNEKLFF.